This passage covers 16 T cell receptor beta chains from one sample sequenced in a study of Graves' ophthalmopathy and Graves' hyperthyroidism. The study amplified TCR beta CDR3 regions using RNA transcripts. Following a first-round RT-PCR that used HTBI primers, a second-round multiplex PCR was carried out. TCRdb re-called the multiplex PCR reads with MiXCR, one entry per CDR3 protein. The sample records roughly 500,000 distinct CDR3 sequences, under 15% being singletons. Sequencing was carried out using blood. The receptor set was obtained from a young woman with Graves' ophthalmopathy.

This clonotype was found many times. This chain links TRBV24-1 with TRBJ2-5, with a tentative D call TRBD2 (5 bases). Trimming took off 2 bases at V and 1 base at J, with 10 bases between the two ends. The CDR3 covers 15 residues. Per the germline V gene, CDR1 is KGHDR and CDR2 is SFDVKD. The CDR3 here is CATSDSEGIQETQYF. The CDR3 DNA follows: TGTGCCACCAGTGATTCAGAGGGAATCCAAGAGACCCAGTACTTC.

V usage is TRBV6-5 and J usage is TRBJ1-2; the D is unclear. Germline loops: CDR1 MNHEY, CDR2 SVGAGI. There are 15 residues in the CDR3. V was shortened by 0 bases and J by 0 bases, with 8 bases between the two germline ends. Written as DNA, the CDR3 is TGTGCCAGCAGTTACTCGGTGTTAGCTAACTATGGCTACACCTTC. Residues: CASSYSVLANYGYTF.

This clonotype was recorded at least ten times. The J gene is TRBJ1-1, the V gene TRBV29-1; the D gene is possibly TRBD1 (5 bases). Germline lookup yields CDR1 SQVTM and CDR2 ANQGSEA. The length of the CDR3 is 16 residues. V was shortened by 4 bases and J by 5 bases, with 23 bases between the two germline ends. The CDR3 DNA follows: TGCAGCGTTGTTTGGGCTACAAGGGGAGGAGGGACTGAAGCTTTCTTT. This encodes CSVVWATRGGGTEAFF.

This clonotype showed up just a few times. The rearrangement joins TRBV27 to TRBJ2-2; TRBD2 aligns across 11 bases. The germline V gene has CDR1 MNHEY and CDR2 SMNVEV (reference sequence). This CDR3 is 16 amino acids long. V shed 7 bases, J shed 6 bases, and the junction held 10 bases outside the gene matches. The CDR3 reads CASTPFSGGGAGELFF. CDR3 nucleotide sequence: TGTGCCAGCACCCCGTTTAGCGGGGGGGGAGCCGGGGAGCTGTTTTTT.

This clonotype was seen many times. The V and J genes are TRBV20-1 and TRBJ1-1; D is unresolved. Germline CDR1 DFQATT, CDR2 SNEGSKA (reference sequence). Trimming removed 2 bases at V and 8 bases at J, with 15 bases between. The CDR3 totals 13 residues. The CDR3 nucleotides read TGCAGTGCTAGACCCTATATCCAGGCCGAAGCTTTCTTT. It is translated as CSARPYIQAEAFF.

This clonotype came up many times. The rearrangement joins TRBV12-3 or TRBV12-4 to TRBJ1-1, with D maybe TRBD1 (6 bases). The CDR3 sequence is 13 residues long. V was shortened by 5 bases and J by 1 base, with 8 bases between the two germline ends. The CDR3 DNA is TGTGCCAGCAGTCCACAGGGGAACACTGAAGCTTTCTTT. It codes for CASSPQGNTEAFF.

This clonotype was seen many times. The chain links TRBV12-3 or TRBV12-4 to TRBJ2-5, with 7 bases aligning to TRBD1. The CDR3 loop spans 14 amino acids. The ends lost 6 bases at V and 5 bases at J; junction bases unmatched: 9. CDR3 coding DNA: TGTGCCAGCAGAAAGCCAGGGGGTCGCGAGACCCAGTACTTC. Translated: CASRKPGGRETQYF.

The table lists this clonotype with many counts. The rearrangement links TRBV20-1 to TRBJ1-1; D uncertain. Germline V lookup: CDR1 DFQATT, CDR2 SNEGSKA (reference sequence). V was cut by 5 bases and J by 10 bases, with 14 bases left in between. This CDR3 region has 11 residues. The CDR3 bases are TGCAGTGCTCCTCGGAACCCTGGAGCTTTCTTT. It specifies CSAPRNPGAFF.

This clonotype was seen at least ten times. J is TRBJ2-5 and V is TRBV28, with 12 bases fitting TRBD2. The germline V gene has CDR1 MDHEN and CDR2 SYDVKM. The CDR3 sequence is 16 residues long. V dropped 4 bases and J dropped 4; count of bases not matched to a gene: 7. CDR3 residues: CASSSYSSGGGETQYF. In nucleotides, the CDR3 is TGTGCCAGCAGTTCCTACTCTAGCGGGGGGGGAGAGACCCAGTACTTC.

This clonotype showed up many times. The chain combines TRBV7-2 with TRBJ1-1, with a tentative D call TRBD1 (6 bases). V was shortened by 6 bases and J by 5 bases, with 13 bases between the two germline ends. Germline assignment: CDR1 SGHTA and CDR2 FQGNSA. The CDR3 has 13 residues. The CDR3 nucleotides read TGTGCCAGCAGACGGGAAGGGGGGACTGAAGCTTTCTTT. The encoded protein is CASRREGGTEAFF.

This clonotype came up a few times. This sequence joins TRBV6-1 and TRBJ2-2, with D perhaps matching TRBD2 (5 bases). Per the germline V gene, CDR1 is MNHNS and CDR2 is SASEGT. V was pared by 4 bases and J by 3 bases, with 12 bases between. This CDR3 comprises 15 residues. CDR3 in amino acids: CASSAHSGDTGELFF. DNA of the CDR3: TGTGCCAGCAGTGCCCATTCCGGGGACACCGGGGAGCTGTTTTTT.

The J gene is TRBJ2-7, the V gene TRBV6-1, with D perhaps matching TRBD2 (6 bases). CDR1 and CDR2 from the germline V gene are MNHNS and SASEGT. There are 16 residues in the CDR3. V lost 8 bases and J lost 0, with 20 bases in between. The CDR3 DNA is TGTGCCAGCCCACCGCCCGCGGGACCGAACTCCTACGAGCAGTACTTC. Translation gives CASPPPAGPNSYEQYF.

Many counts were recorded for this clonotype. V usage is TRBV2 and J usage is TRBJ1-2, with unresolved D. Germline assignment: CDR1 SNHLY and CDR2 FYNNEI. Trimming shortened V by 9 bases and J by 3 bases, and 8 bases separated the two germline ends. This CDR3 is built from 11 residues. The chain's CDR3 is CASHRDYGYTF. The CDR3 nucleotides read TGTGCCAGTCACAGAGACTATGGCTACACCTTC.

The V gene is TRBV20-1, the J gene TRBJ1-1; the D is unclear. V gave up 5 bases and J gave up 6 bases, with 16 bases separating them. The V gene's germline CDR1 is DFQATT and CDR2 SNEGSKA (reference sequence). The CDR3 has 13 amino acids. Here the CDR3 reads CSAAIRRWAEAFF. The DNA of the CDR3 is TGCAGTGCTGCGATTCGGAGGTGGGCTGAAGCTTTCTTT.

The table lists this clonotype with a few counts. The DNA of the CDR3 is TGTGCCATCAGCATAGGTGACAATGAGCAGTTCTTC. Its translation is CAISIGDNEQFF. This chain uses TRBV10-3 with TRBJ2-1; D remains ambiguous. V dropped 6 bases and J dropped 5 bases, with 8 bases sitting between them. This CDR3 is built from 12 residues. From germline, CDR1 is ENHRY and CDR2 SYGVKD.

The gene calls are TRBV4-1 and TRBJ2-1; 9 nucleotides line up with TRBD2. Trimming cost V 5 bases and J 5 bases; bases outside gene matches: 4. Germline V gives CDR1 MGHRA, CDR2 YSYEKL. The CDR3 has 14 residues. The CDR3 coding sequence is TGCGCCAGCAGCACTAGCGGGTTCAACAATGAGCAGTTCTTC. Translated, it gives CASSTSGFNNEQFF.